Each of the 3 T cell receptor beta chains below was sequenced from the same sample in a study of blood T cells in healthy people across ages. Alongside a J-beta primer mix, a sample-barcoded 5' primer served in a second PCR lasting about 6 to 11 cycles. In TCRdb, the 5' RACE reads were re-called with MiXCR into one record per CDR3 protein. The sample has over a million distinct CDR3 sequences, around 45% seen once. Sample: blood. These receptors were obtained from a woman in her fifties or sixties in good health.

This clonotype was observed a few times. V gene TRBV20-1 combines with J gene TRBJ2-7, with TRBD1 identical over 7 bases. There are 15 residues in the CDR3. Germline V gene lookup returns CDR1 DFQATT and CDR2 SNEGSKA (reference sequence). Unmatched junction bases numbered 9, after V lost 2 bases and J lost 2 bases. DNA of the CDR3: TGCAGTGCTAGAACCCGACAGGGTTTACCCTACGAGCAGTACTTC. Translated, it gives CSARTRQGLPYEQYF.

This clonotype has more than one count but fewer than ten. CDR3 nucleotides: TGTGCCAGTTCCTTAGCGGGAGTGGTTGAGGAGCAGTACTTC. It specifies CASSLAGVVEEQYF. The V and J genes are TRBV12-3 or TRBV12-4 and TRBJ2-7; TRBD2 aligns across 9 bases. V gave up 9 bases and J gave up 7 bases; unmatched junction bases: 13. The CDR3 length is 14 residues.

CDR3: CATSGPGTGDMNTEAFF. CDR3 nucleotides: TGTGCCACCAGCGGACCCGGGACAGGGGACATGAACACTGAAGCTTTCTTT. The chain uses TRBV15 and TRBJ1-1; 10 bases align to TRBD1. Trimming removed 5 bases from V and 0 bases from J; junction bases left unmatched: 9. The CDR3 runs 17 residues. CDR1 is LNHNV, CDR2 YYDKDF, per germline (reference sequence).